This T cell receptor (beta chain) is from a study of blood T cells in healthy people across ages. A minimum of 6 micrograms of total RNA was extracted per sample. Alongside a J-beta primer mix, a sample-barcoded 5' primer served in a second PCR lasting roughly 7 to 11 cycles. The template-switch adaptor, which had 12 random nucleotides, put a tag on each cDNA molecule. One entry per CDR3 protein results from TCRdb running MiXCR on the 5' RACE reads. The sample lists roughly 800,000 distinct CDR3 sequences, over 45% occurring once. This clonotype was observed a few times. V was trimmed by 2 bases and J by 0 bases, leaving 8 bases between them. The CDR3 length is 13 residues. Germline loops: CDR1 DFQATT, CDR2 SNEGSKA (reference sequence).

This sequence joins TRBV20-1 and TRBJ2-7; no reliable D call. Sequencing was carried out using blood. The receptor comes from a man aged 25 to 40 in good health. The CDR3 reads CSARFASSYEQYF. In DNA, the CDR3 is TGCAGTGCTAGATTCGCTAGCTCCTACGAGCAGTACTTC.